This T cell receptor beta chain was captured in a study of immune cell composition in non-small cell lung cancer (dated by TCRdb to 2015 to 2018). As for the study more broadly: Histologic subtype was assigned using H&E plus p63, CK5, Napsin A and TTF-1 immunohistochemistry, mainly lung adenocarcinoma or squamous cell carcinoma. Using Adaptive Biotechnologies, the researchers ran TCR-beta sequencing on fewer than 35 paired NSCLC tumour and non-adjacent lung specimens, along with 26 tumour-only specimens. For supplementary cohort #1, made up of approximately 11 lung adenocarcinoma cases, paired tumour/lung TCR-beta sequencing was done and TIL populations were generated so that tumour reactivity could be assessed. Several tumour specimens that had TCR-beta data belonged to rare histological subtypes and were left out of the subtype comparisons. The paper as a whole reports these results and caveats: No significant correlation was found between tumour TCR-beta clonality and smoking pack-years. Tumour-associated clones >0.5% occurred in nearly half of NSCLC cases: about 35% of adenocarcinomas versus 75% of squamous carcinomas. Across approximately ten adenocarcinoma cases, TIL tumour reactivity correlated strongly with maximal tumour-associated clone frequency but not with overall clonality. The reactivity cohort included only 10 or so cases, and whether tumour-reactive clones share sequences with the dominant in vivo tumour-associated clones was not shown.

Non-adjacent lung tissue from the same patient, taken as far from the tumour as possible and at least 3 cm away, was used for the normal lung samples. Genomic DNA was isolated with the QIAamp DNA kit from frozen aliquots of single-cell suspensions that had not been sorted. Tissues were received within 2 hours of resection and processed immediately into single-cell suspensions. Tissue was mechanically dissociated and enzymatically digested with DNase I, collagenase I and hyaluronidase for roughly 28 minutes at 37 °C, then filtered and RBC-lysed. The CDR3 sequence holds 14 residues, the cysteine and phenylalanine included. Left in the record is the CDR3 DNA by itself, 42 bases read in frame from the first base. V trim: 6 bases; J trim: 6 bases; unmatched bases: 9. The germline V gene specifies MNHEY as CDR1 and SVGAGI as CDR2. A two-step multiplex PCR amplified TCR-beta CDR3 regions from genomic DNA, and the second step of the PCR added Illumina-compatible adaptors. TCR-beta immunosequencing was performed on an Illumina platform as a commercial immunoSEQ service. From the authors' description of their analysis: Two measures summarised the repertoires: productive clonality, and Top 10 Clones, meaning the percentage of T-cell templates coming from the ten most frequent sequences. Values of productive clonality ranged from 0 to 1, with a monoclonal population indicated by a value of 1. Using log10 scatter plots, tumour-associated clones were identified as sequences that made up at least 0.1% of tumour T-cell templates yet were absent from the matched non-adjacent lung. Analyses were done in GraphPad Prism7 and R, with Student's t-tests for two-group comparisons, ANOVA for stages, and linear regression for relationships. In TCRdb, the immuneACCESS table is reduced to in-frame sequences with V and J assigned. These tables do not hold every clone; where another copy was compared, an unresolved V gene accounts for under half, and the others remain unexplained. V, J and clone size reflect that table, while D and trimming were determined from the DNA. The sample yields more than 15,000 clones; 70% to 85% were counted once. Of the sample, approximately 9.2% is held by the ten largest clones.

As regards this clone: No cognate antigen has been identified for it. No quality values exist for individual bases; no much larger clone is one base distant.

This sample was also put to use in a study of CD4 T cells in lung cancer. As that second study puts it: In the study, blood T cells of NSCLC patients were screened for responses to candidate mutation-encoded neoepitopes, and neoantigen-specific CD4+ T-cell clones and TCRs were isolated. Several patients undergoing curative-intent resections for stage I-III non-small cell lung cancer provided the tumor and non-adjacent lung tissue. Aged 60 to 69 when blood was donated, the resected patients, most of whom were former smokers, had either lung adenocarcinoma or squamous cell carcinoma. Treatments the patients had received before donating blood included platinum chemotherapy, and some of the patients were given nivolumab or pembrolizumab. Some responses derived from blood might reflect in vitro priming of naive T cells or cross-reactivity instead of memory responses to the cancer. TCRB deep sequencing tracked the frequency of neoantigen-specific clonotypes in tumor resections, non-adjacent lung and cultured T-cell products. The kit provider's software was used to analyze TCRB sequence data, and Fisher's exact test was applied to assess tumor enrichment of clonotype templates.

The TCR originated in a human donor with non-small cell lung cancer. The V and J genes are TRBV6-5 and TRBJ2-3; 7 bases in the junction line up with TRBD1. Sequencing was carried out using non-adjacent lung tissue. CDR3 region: CASSADYRGDTQYF. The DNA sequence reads TGTGCCAGCAGCGCCGATTACAGGGGCGATACGCAGTATTTT.